This entry is about one TCR beta chain. Trimming stripped 6 bases from V and 3 bases from J, with 11 bases between. CDR1 and CDR2 from the germline V gene are MNHEY and SVGAGI. The CDR3 length is 13 residues. These data belong to a study of blood T cell repertoires in COVID-19. Study context: Material from acute and convalescent COVID-19 was sourced from the United States, Italy and Spain. Sources were T cells, B-cell-depleted T cells, or PBMCs; the material itself was cDNA or gDNA.

Seattle patients were enrolled during active infection and followed longitudinally. Original analysis: The authors estimated nucleated cell counts from reference gene primer amplification. Sequencing was performed with immunoSEQ multiplex PCR; in TCRdb, only in-frame clones are kept and a portion is missing. V and J calls and clone size are given by that table; D and trimming were obtained from the DNA. The table has some 73,000 clones, about 86% seen once. Sequencing input: peripheral blood. The source is an older man with COVID-19, enrolled during active disease. This sequence joins TRBV6-5 and TRBJ1-2; unclear D gene. This CDR3 is CASRLGSYYGYTF. The CDR3 DNA follows: TGTGCCAGCAGGTTGGGGAGCTACTATGGCTACACCTTC.